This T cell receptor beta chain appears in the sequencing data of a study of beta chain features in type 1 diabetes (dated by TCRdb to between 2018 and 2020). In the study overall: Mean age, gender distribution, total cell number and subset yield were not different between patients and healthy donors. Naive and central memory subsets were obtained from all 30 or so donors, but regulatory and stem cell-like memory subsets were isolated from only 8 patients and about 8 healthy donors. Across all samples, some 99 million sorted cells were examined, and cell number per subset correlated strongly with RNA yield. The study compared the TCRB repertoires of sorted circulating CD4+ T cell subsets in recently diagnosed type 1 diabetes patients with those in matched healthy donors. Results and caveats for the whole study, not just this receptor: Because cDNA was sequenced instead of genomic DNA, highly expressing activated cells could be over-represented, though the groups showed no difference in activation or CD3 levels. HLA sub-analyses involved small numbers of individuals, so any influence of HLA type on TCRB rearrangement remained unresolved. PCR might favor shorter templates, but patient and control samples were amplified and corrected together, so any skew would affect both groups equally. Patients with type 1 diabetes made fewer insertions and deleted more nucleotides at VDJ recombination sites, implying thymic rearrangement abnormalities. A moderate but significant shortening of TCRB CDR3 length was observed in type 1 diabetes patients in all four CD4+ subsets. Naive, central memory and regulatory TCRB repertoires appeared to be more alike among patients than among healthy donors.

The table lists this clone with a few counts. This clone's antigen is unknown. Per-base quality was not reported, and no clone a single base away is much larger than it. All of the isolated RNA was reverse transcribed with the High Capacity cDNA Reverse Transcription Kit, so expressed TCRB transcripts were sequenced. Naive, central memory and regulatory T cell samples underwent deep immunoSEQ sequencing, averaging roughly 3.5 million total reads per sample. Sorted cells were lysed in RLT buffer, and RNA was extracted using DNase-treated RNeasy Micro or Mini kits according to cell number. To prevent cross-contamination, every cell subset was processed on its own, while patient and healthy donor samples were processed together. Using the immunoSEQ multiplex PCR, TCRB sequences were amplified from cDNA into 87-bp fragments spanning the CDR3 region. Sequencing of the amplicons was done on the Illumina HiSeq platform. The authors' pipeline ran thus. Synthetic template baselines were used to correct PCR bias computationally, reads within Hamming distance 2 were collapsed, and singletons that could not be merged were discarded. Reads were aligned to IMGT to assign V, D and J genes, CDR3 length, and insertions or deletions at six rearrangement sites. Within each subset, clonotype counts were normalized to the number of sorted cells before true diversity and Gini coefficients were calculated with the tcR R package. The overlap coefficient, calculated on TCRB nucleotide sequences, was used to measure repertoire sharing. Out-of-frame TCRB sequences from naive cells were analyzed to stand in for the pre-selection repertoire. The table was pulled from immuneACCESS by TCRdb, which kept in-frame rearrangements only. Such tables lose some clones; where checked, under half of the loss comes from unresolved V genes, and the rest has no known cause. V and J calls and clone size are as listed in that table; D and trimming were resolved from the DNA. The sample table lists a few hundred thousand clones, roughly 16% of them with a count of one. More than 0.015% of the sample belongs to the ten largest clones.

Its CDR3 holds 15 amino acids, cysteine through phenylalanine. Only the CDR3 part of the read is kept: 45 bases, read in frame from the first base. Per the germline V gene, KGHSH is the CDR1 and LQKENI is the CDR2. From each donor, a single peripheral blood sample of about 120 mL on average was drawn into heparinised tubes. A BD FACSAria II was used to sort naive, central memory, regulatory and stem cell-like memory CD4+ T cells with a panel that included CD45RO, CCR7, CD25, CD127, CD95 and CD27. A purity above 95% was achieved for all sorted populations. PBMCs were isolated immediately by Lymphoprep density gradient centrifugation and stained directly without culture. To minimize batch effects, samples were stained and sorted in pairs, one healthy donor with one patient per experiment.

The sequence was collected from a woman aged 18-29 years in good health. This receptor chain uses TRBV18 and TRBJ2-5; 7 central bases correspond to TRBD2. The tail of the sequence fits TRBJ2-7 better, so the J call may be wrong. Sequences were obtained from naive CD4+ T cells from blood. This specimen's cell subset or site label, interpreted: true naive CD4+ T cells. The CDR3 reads CASSPQGGGTYEQYF. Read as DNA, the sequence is TGTGCCAGCTCACCACAAGGCGGGGGAACCTACGAGCAGTACTTC.